This TCR beta chain was identified during a study of Graves' ophthalmopathy and Graves' hyperthyroidism. This clonotype was observed a few times. An end of the junction differs from the germline gene, which may be a read error. Per germline, CDR1 KGHDR and CDR2 SFDVKD. The CDR3 has 14 residues. Using RNA transcripts, the TCR beta CDR3 regions were amplified. Second-round multiplex PCR came after first-round RT-PCR with HTBI primers. TCRdb processed the multiplex PCR reads anew with MiXCR; each CDR3 protein has one entry. The table includes almost 750,000 distinct CDR3 sequences, roughly 40% detected once.

Specimen: peripheral blood. The chain couples TRBV24-1 to TRBJ1-5; possible D gene TRBD1, 6 bases. The sequence derives from an adult man with Graves' ophthalmopathy. In DNA, the CDR3 is TGTGCCAGCAGTAGAACAGGGAGAAGTCAGCCCCAGCATTTT. Translated: CASSRTGRSQPQHF.